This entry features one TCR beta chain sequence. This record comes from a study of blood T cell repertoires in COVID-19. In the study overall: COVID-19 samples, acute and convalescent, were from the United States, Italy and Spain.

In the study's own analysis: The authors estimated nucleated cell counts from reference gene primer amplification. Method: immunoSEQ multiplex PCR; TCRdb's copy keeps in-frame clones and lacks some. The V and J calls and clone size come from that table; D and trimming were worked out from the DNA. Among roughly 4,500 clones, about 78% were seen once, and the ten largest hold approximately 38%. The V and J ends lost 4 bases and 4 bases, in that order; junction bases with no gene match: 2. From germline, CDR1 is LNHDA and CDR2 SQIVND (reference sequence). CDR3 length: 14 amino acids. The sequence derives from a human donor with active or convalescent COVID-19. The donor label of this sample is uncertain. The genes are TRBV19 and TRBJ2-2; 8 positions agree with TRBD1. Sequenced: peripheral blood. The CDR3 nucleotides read TGTGCCAGTAGTAAGACAGGGGCCACCGGGGAGCTGTTTTTT. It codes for CASSKTGATGELFF.